The TCR beta chain described here comes from a study of PD-1 blockade in classical Hodgkin lymphoma. Regarding the study as a whole: Compared with healthy donors, newly diagnosed patients reportedly showed lower baseline TCR diversity. Repertoire difference causes, possibly disease activity or prior therapy, remain undefined. Baseline diversity in complete responders resembled that of newly diagnosed patients.

On this clone: The antigen is unknown.

The method was immunoSEQ multiplex PCR; TCRdb's version includes in-frame clones alone and lacks a portion of them. The sample lists 90,000 to 110,000 clones, approximately 89% occurring once. Sample time point: cycle 4 day 1 (C4D1), after 6 weeks of nivolumab. After autologous stem cell transplantation all patients relapsed, and prior brentuximab vedotin exposure differed between cohorts. This material consisted of peripheral blood mononuclear cells (PBMCs), taken before the fourth cycle of nivolumab. The origin of this receptor is a human donor with classical Hodgkin lymphoma.

The CDR3 DNA sequence: TGTGCCAGTAGTAGCTTTGGGCTAGCGGGAGGAGGGTCCTACGAGCAGTACTTC. Its translation: CASSSFGLAGGGSYEQYF. J is TRBJ2-7 and V is TRBV19; TRBD2 aligns across 11 bases. J was trimmed by 1 base and V by 4 bases; bases with no gene match: 12. The CDR3 totals 18 residues. The germline gives CDR1 LNHDA, CDR2 SQIVND (reference sequence).